This TCR beta chain is from a study of OX40 agonist ivuxolimab in advanced cancers. Looking at the study overall: The dose-escalation group included hepatocellular carcinoma, melanoma, renal cell carcinoma and head and neck cancer. Previous treatment with anti-PD-1, anti-PD-L1 or anti-CTLA-4 therapy was allowed; about 44% had received some.

With respect to this clone: Its antigen is undetermined.

Study findings and constraints: Averaging showed that CD8+ T cells had more expanded clones than CD4+ did.

Repertoires were generated with immunoSEQ multiplex PCR, while TCRdb's copy carries only in-frame clones and drops some. The sample contains just under 80,000 clones, about 83% of which appear only once. The CDR3 extends over 12 amino acids. J lost 8 bases, V lost 5 bases, and 5 bases had no gene match. The germline gives CDR1 SGHTA, CDR2 FQGNSA. This receptor was obtained from an adult with an advanced solid tumor such as melanoma, head and neck, liver or kidney cancer. V is TRBV7-2 and J is TRBJ1-1; 7 bases fit TRBD1. Sequenced material: CD4+ or CD8+ T cells sorted from blood, taken in a trial of the OX40 agonist ivuxolimab. CDR3 nucleotides: TGTGCCAGCAGCATGGGACAGTACGAAGCTTTCTTT. As protein: CASSMGQYEAFF.